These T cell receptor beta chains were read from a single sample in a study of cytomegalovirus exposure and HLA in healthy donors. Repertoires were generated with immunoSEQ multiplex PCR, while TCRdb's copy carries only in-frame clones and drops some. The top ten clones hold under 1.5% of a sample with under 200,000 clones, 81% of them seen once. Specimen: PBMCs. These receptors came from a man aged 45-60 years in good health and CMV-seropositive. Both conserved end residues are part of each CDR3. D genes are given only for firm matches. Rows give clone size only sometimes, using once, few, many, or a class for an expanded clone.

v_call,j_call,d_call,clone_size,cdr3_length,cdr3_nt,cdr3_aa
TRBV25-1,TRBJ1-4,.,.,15,TGTGCCAGCAGTGGAGGACTTCACCGAGGTGAAAAACTGTTTTTT,CASSGGLHRGEKLFF
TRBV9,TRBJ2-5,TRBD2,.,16,TGTGCCAGCAGCGTAGGAGGACTAGCGGTTAAAGAGACCCAGTACTTC,CASSVGGLAVKETQYF
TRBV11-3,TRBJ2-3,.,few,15,TGTGCCAGCAAGGCGGGGATATCGGGCACAGATACGCAGTATTTT,CASKAGISGTDTQYF
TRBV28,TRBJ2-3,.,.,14,TGTGCCAGCAGTTTCCCGACTGTCACAGATACGCAGTATTTT,CASSFPTVTDTQYF
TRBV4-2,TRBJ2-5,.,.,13,TGTGCCAGCAGCCAAGACCGGTATGAGACCCAGTACTTC,CASSQDRYETQYF
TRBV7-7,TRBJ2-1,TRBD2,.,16,TGTGCTAGCAGCTTAGGCCTAGCGGGGGGGCACGATGAGCAGTTCTTC,CASSLGLAGGHDEQFF
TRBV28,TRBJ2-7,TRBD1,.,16,TGTGCCAGCAGTCCCTCCGGGACAGGAGCTTCCTACGAGCAGTACTTC,CASSPSGTGASYEQYF
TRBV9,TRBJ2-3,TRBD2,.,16,TGTGCCAGCAGCTCTCCCAGGACTAGCAGAACAGATACGCAGTATTTT,CASSSPRTSRTDTQYF
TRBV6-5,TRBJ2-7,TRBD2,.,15,TGTGCCAGCAGTTACGCGGGAGGACCCTCCTCCGAGCAGTACTTC,CASSYAGGPSSEQYF
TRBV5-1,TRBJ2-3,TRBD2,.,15,TGCGCCAGCAGCTCCAGCGGGGGGAAGGCAGATACGCAGTATTTT,CASSSSGGKADTQYF
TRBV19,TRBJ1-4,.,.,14,TGTGCCAGTAGTATCTCCGGGAGTAACCGGGGACTGTTTTTT,CASSISGSNRGLFF
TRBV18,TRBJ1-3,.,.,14,TGTGCCAGCTCACCGAGGACAGTCGGAAACACCATATATTTT,CASSPRTVGNTIYF
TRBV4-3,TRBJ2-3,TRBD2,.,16,TGCGCCAGCAGCCAAGGTTCTAGCGGGGCCACAGATACGCAGTATTTT,CASSQGSSGATDTQYF
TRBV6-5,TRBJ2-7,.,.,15,TGTGCCAGCAGTTACTGGGGGGACTTAACCTACGAGCAGTACTTC,CASSYWGDLTYEQYF
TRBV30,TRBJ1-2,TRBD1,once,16,TGTGCCTGGAGTGTACTAATCGGGACAGATAACTATGGCTACACCTTC,CAWSVLIGTDNYGYTF
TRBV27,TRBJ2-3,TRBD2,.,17,TGTGCCAGCAGTTCCCGTGGACTAGCGGGGGCGGGGGGTACGCAGTATTTT,CASSSRGLAGAGGTQYF
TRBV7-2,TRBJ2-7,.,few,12,TGTGCCAGCAGCTTAGCCCGTTACGAGCAGTACTTC,CASSLARYEQYF
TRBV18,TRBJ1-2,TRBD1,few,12,TGTGCCAGCTCTATGGGACAGGATGGCTACACCTTC,CASSMGQDGYTF
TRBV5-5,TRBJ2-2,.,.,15,TGTGCCAGCAGCTTGTGGGCCCGAGACACCGGGGAGCTGTTTTTT,CASSLWARDTGELFF
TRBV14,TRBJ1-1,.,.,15,TGTGCCAGCAGCCGAGGAGGACGGGGAAGGACTGAAGCTTTCTTT,CASSRGGRGRTEAFF
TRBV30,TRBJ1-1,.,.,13,TGTGCCTGGAGTATGGGGGCGAACACTGAAGCTTTCTTT,CAWSMGANTEAFF
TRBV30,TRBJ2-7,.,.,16,TGTGCCTGGAGTCCTTTGTCCGGGACTCCCAGGAGGGAGCAGTACTTC,CAWSPLSGTPRREQYF
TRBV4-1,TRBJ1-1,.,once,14,TGCGCCAGCAGCCAAGCCAGGGCGAACACTGAAGCTTTCTTT,CASSQARANTEAFF
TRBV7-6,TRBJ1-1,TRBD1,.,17,TGTGCCAGCAGCTCCCGGGACAGGAGACCAATGAACACTGAAGCTTTCTTT,CASSSRDRRPMNTEAFF
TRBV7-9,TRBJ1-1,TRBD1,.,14,TGTGCCAGCAGCTTAGCGGGACAGGGTGGTGAAGCTTTCTTT,CASSLAGQGGEAFF
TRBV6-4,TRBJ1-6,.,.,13,TGTGCCAGCAGTGCAGGGTTGGGGTCACCCCTCCACTTT,CASSAGLGSPLHF
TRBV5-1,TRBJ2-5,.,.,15,TGCGCCAGCAGCTTGGCCAGGGTTGGGGAAGAGACCCAGTACTTC,CASSLARVGEETQYF
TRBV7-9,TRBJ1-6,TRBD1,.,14,TGTGCCAGCAGCCGACAGGGGACGGATTCACCCCTCCACTTT,CASSRQGTDSPLHF
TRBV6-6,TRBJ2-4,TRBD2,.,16,TGTGCCAGCAGTATTAGCGGGGGGGCGGCCAAAAACATTCAGTACTTC,CASSISGGAAKNIQYF
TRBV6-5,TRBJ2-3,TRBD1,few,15,TGTGCCAGCAGTTACGGGACAGGCGGCACAGATACGCAGTATTTT,CASSYGTGGTDTQYF
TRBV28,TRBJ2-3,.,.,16,TGTGCCAGCAGTTTACCTTCTGGGCGGGCGGTAGATACGCAGTATTTT,CASSLPSGRAVDTQYF
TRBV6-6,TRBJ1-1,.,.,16,TGTGCCAGCAGTTACCTTTTGGACCCCCCGGAGGCTGAAGCTTTCTTT,CASSYLLDPPEAEAFF
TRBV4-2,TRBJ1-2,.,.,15,TGTGCCAGCAGCCACAAAAGGGGGGGGGAGTATGGCTACACCTTC,CASSHKRGGEYGYTF
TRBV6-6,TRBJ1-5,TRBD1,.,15,TGTGCCAGCAGTTACGGACAGGGAGGGCGGCAGCCCCAGCATTTT,CASSYGQGGRQPQHF
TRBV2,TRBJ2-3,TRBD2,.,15,TGTGCCAGCAGCCCTACTAGCGGCTACACAGATACGCAGTATTTT,CASSPTSGYTDTQYF
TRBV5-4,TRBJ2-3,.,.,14,TGTGCCAGCAGCTCCCCGACAGCAACAGATACGCAGTATTTT,CASSSPTATDTQYF
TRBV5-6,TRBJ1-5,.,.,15,TGTGCCAGCAGCCAGAGGGTCCTGTCAAATCAGCCCCAGCATTTT,CASSQRVLSNQPQHF
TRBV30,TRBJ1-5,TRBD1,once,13,TGTGCCTGGAGCCCGACAGGGGATCAGCCCCAGCATTTT,CAWSPTGDQPQHF
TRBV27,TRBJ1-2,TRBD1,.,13,TGTGCCAGCACGGGGCAGGGGGCAGGGGGCTACACCTTC,CASTGQGAGGYTF
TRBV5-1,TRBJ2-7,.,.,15,TGCGCCAGCAGCACCGGACAGACCAACTCCTACGAGCAGTACTTC,CASSTGQTNSYEQYF
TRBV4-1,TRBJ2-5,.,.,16,TGCGCCAGCAGCCCCCAACCATTAGCGGCGGAAGAGACCCAGTACTTC,CASSPQPLAAEETQYF
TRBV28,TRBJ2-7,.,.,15,TGTGCCAGCAGCCATGCTGGACGGGGGACCTACGAGCAGTACTTC,CASSHAGRGTYEQYF
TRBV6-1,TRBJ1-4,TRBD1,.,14,TGTGCCAGCAGTAAGACAGGGTTTAATGAAAAACTGTTTTTT,CASSKTGFNEKLFF
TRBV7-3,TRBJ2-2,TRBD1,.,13,TGTGCCAGCAGCGCGGGACAGGTCGGGGAGCTGTTTTTT,CASSAGQVGELFF
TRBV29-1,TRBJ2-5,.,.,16,TGCAGCGTTGAAGATCTTTCGACGGTTGGAGAGGAGACCCAGTACTTC,CSVEDLSTVGEETQYF
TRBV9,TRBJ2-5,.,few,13,TGTGCCAGCAGCGAGGGGGATCGGGAGACCCAGTACTTC,CASSEGDRETQYF
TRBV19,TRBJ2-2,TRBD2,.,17,TGTGCCAGTAAGGGCCGTAGGGGGACTAGCGAAGCCGGGGAGCTGTTTTTT,CASKGRRGTSEAGELFF
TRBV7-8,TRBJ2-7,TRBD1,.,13,TGTGCCAGCAGCTTGGACAGGGACGACGAGCAGTACTTC,CASSLDRDDEQYF
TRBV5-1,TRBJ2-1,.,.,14,TGCGCCAGCAGCCTAGATATGGCCTACAATGAGCAGTTCTTC,CASSLDMAYNEQFF
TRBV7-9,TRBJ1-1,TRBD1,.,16,TGTGCCAGCAGCTTAGTCGAGACAGGGGTATTCACTGAAGCTTTCTTT,CASSLVETGVFTEAFF
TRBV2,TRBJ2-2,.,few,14,TGTGCCAGCAGTGAATCGGCGAACACCGGGGAGCTGTTTTTT,CASSESANTGELFF
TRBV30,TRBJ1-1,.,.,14,TGTGCCTGGAGTGTTACGAGTTTGAACACTGAAGCTTTCTTT,CAWSVTSLNTEAFF
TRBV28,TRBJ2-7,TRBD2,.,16,TGTGCCAGCAGTTTGCGTGCGGGAGGGCCCAGGGGGGAGCAGTACTTC,CASSLRAGGPRGEQYF
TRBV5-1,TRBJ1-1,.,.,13,TGCGCCAGCAGCGTCAGGGGGAACACTGAAGCTTTCTTT,CASSVRGNTEAFF
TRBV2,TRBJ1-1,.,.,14,TGTGCCAGCAGTGGCATTGGGGCCAGAGCAGAAGCTTTCTTT,CASSGIGARAEAFF